This TCR beta chain emerged from a study of CD8+CD57+ T cells in acquired aplastic anemia. This clonotype occurred a few times. The template for TCR beta VDJ and CDR3 sequence profiling was genomic DNA. One entry per CDR3 protein results from TCRdb running MiXCR on the reads. The sample lists under 200,000 distinct CDR3 sequences, approximately 40% occurring once. V lost 0 bases and J lost 9, with 9 bases in between. CDR1 is MGHDK, CDR2 SYGVNS, per germline. CDR3 size: 14 residues. The receptor was derived from a human donor in good health. The V and J genes are TRBV25-1 and TRBJ1-6; D gene uncertain. Sequencing used sorted CD4+, CD8+, or CD8+CD57+ T cells (not recorded which) from PBMCs. CDR3 in amino acids: CASSEYSQSSPLHF. Here the CDR3 DNA reads TGTGCCAGCAGTGAATATAGTCAGAGTTCACCCCTCCACTTT.